This TCR beta chain was captured in a study of T cells in Graves' hyperthyroidism and ophthalmopathy. This clonotype showed up many times. RNA transcripts yielded amplified TCR beta CDR3 regions. The HTBI primer set was used in a first-round RT-PCR of the TCR CDR3. TCRdb passed the multiplex PCR reads through MiXCR, listing each CDR3 protein once. The profile shows 300,000 to 450,000 distinct CDR3 sequences, around 25% of them singletons. This clonotype was obtained from a man aged 50 to 59 with Graves' hyperthyroidism. Sequences were obtained from blood.

The CDR3 reads CASSLDPSYTDTQYF. The CDR3, as DNA: TGTGCCAGCAGCTTAGATCCCAGTTACACAGATACGCAGTATTTT. The genes are TRBV11-2 and TRBJ2-3; D unclear. The CDR3 contains 15 residues. Trimming pared 0 bases from V and 2 bases from J, leaving 9 bases between. The V gene's germline CDR1 is SGHAT and CDR2 FQNNGV.